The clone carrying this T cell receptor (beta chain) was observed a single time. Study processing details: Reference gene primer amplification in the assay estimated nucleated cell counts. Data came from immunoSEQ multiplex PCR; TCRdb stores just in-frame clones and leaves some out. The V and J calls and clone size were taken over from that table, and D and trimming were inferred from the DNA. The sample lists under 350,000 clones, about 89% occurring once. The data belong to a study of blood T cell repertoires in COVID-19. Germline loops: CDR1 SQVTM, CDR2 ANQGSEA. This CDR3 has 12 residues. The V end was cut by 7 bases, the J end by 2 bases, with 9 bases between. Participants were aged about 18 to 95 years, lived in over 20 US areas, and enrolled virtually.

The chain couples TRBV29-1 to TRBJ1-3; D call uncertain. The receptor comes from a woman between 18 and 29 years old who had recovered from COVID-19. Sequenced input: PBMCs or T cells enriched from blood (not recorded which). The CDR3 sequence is CSARETGNTIYF. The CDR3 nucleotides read TGCAGCGCACGAGAAACTGGAAACACCATATATTTT.